This is a list of T cell receptor beta chains from one sample in a study of T cells in localized non-small cell lung cancer. The table came from immunoSEQ multiplex PCR; TCRdb's copy has only in-frame clones and leaves some out. The sample carries a few thousand clones, approximately 33% recorded once. Sequenced here: lung tumor tissue, sampled before any cancer treatment. The receptors here all came from an older female donor with stage II squamous cell lung carcinoma. Each CDR3 is given with its conserved first and last residue. Each record gives: clone size, V gene, D gene, CDR3 length, J gene, CDR3 protein, CDR3 DNA. The D gene is left open where the match is weak. Size is stated for part of the rows, as once, few or many counts, or as a class when the clone is expanded.

NA	TRBV19	TRBD1	11	TRBJ1-1	CASMGDSGAFF	TGTGCCAGTATGGGGGACAGTGGGGCTTTCTTT
few	TRBV11-3	TRBD1	14	TRBJ2-2	CASSFRGPTGELFF	TGTGCCAGCAGTTTCAGGGGGCCCACCGGGGAGCTGTTTTTT
NA	TRBV11-3	TRBD1	15	TRBJ1-2	CASSGRDRENYGYTF	TGTGCCAGCAGCGGCCGGGACAGAGAGAACTATGGCTACACCTTC
NA	TRBV1	NA	15	TRBJ1-1	CASSLSGGGNTEAFF	TGCGCCAGCAGCCTTTCAGGTGGTGGGAACACTGAAGCTTTCTTT
medium-sized	TRBV6-8	NA	14	TRBJ1-1	CASSLGRVNTEAFF	TGTGCCAGCAGTTTAGGTAGGGTGAACACTGAAGCTTTCTTT
few	TRBV19	NA	13	TRBJ2-5	CASKVEGLETQYF	TGTGCCAGTAAGGTGGAGGGCCTGGAGACCCAGTACTTC
NA	TRBV9	NA	15	TRBJ2-1	CASSVSGRSYNEQFF	TGTGCCAGCAGCGTATCAGGGAGATCCTACAATGAGCAGTTCTTC
few	TRBV4-1	TRBD2	18	TRBJ2-5	CASSQEAVGGGYQETQYF	TGCGCCAGCAGCCAAGAGGCAGTTGGCGGGGGGTACCAAGAGACCCAGTACTTC
few	TRBV2	TRBD1	16	TRBJ2-1	CASSDPGDREYNEQFF	TGTGCCAGCAGTGACCCGGGGGACAGGGAATACAATGAGCAGTTCTTC
NA	TRBV18	TRBD1	16	TRBJ2-7	CASSLSYRGSTYEQYF	TGTGCCAGCTCACTTTCCTACAGGGGTTCAACCTACGAGCAGTACTTC
medium-sized	TRBV11-3	TRBD1	14	TRBJ2-7	CASSLQGTDYEQYF	TGTGCCAGCAGCCTTCAAGGGACAGACTACGAGCAGTACTTC
medium-sized	TRBV4-1	TRBD1	15	TRBJ2-7	CASSQDRGLIYEQYF	TGCGCCAGCAGCCAAGACAGGGGGCTAATTTACGAGCAGTACTTC
NA	TRBV11-3	NA	16	TRBJ2-2	CASSLYRLEYTGELFF	TGTGCCAGCAGCTTGTATAGGTTAGAATACACCGGGGAGCTGTTTTTT
NA	TRBV4-1	TRBD1	17	TRBJ1-1	CTSSWDRSLLRNTEAFF	TGCACCAGCAGTTGGGACAGAAGTTTACTACGGAACACTGAAGCTTTCTTT
NA	TRBV19	TRBD2	18	TRBJ2-3	CASSLGLAGGPRTDTQYF	TGTGCCAGTAGTTTAGGACTAGCGGGGGGGCCCCGCACAGATACGCAGTATTTT
few	TRBV14	NA	14	TRBJ1-2	CASSHRGANYGYTF	TGTGCCAGCAGCCACAGAGGAGCTAACTATGGCTACACCTTC